Presented here are 7 T cell receptor beta chains from one specimen sequenced in a study of T cells in Graves' hyperthyroidism and ophthalmopathy. Amplification yielded TCR beta CDR3 regions, with RNA transcripts as the source. First-round RT-PCR of the TCR CDR3 relied on the HTBI primer set. TCRdb processed the multiplex PCR reads anew with MiXCR; each CDR3 protein has one entry. This sample has around 270,000 distinct CDR3 sequences; approximately 18% occur once, and the top ten carry less than 45%. The material sequenced was blood. These TCRs come from a man aged 50 or older with Graves' ophthalmopathy.

With regard to this clonotype: Possible read error: a much larger clone is one base away. The chain carries TRBV2 and TRBJ1-1, with D possibly being TRBD1 (6 bases). The CDR3 has 14 residues. Germline V gene data show CDR1 as SNHLY and CDR2 as FYNNEI. Deletions cut 6 bases from V and 2 bases from J, with 13 bases between. The CDR3 protein is CASRPGHPNTEAFF. The CDR3, as DNA: TGTGCCAGCAGACCGGGACATCCAAACACTGAAGCTTTCTTT.

This clonotype came up many times. The chain couples TRBV4-2 to TRBJ1-5, with a tentative D call TRBD1 (6 bases). Trimming removed 1 base from V and 2 bases from J, with 6 bases in between. CDR1 LGHNA and CDR2 YNFKEQ come from the germline V gene. This CDR3 is built from 14 residues. For the CDR3, the DNA is TGTGCCAGCAGCCAAGCAGGGGGCAATCAGCCCCAGCATTTT. This sequence encodes CASSQAGGNQPQHF.

The V and J genes are TRBV5-4 and TRBJ2-7; weak D call: TRBD2 (6 bases). V was trimmed by 4 bases and J by 2 bases, leaving 10 bases between them. CDR3 length equals 13 residues. Germline V gene sequence: CDR1 SGHNT, CDR2 YYREEE (reference sequence). In DNA form, the CDR3 reads TGTGCCAGCAGCCGTCCGGGGGCCTACGAGCAGTACTTC. It specifies CASSRPGAYEQYF.

This clonotype was seen at least ten times. J is TRBJ2-7 and V is TRBV7-9; D not certain. CDR3 length: 14 residues. V was shortened by 1 base and J by 5 bases, with 12 bases between the two germline ends. The germline V gene encodes CDR1 SEHNR and CDR2 FQNEAQ (reference sequence). CDR3 in amino acids: CASSLGSVGDEQYF. The CDR3 coding sequence is TGTGCCAGCAGCTTAGGGTCCGTTGGGGACGAGCAGTACTTC.

The rearrangement joins TRBV30 to TRBJ2-3; D call uncertain. V was cut by 5 bases and J by 3 bases, with 12 bases left in between. This CDR3 contains 13 residues. CDR1 GTSNPN and CDR2 SVGIG come from the germline V gene (reference sequence). For the CDR3, the DNA is TGTGCCTGGTCTCAATTAGCTACAGATACGCAGTATTTT. Encoded protein: CAWSQLATDTQYF.

This clonotype was seen at least ten times. The CDR3 reads CASTTTSGSLVETQYF. CDR3 coding DNA: TGTGCCAGCACTACGACTAGCGGGAGTCTGGTAGAGACCCAGTACTTC. The V and J genes are TRBV12-3 or TRBV12-4 and TRBJ2-5, with TRBD2 matching over 12 bases. Trimming took 7 bases from V and 4 from J; bases not matched to a gene: 10. The CDR3 has 16 amino acids.

The V and J genes are TRBV10-2 and TRBJ2-5, with 11 bases aligning to TRBD2. The CDR3 contains 15 residues. Looked up from germline, CDR1 is WSHSY and CDR2 is SAAADI. V was clipped by 10 bases and J by 3 bases; unmatched bases: 10. CDR3 residues: CATNRHSGGEETQYF. CDR3 coding DNA: TGCGCCACCAACAGACATAGCGGGGGGGAAGAGACCCAGTACTTC.